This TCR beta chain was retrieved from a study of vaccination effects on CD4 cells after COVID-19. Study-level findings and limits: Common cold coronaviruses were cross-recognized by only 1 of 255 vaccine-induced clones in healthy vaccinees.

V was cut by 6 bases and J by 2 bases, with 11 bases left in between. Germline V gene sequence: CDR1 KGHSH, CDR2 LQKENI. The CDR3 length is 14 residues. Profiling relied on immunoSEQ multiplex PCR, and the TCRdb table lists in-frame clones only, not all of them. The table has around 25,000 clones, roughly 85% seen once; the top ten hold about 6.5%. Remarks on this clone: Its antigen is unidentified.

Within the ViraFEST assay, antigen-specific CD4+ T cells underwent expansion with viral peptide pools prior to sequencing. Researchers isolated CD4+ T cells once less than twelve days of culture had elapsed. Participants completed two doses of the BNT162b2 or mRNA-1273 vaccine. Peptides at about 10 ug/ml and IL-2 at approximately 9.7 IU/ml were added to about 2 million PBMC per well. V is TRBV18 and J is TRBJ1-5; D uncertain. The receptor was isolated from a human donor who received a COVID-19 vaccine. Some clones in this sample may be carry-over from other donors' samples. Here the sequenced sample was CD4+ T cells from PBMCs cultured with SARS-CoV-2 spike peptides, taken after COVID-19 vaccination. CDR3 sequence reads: CASSEDGRNQPQHF. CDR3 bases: TGTGCCAGCTCCGAGGACGGACGCAATCAGCCCCAGCATTTT.